The 31 T cell receptor beta chains below all came from one sample that was sequenced in a study of Ad26.COV2.S vaccination and SARS-CoV-2 variants. The treatment was: some 20 received Ad26.COV2.S at low or high dose, single or two shots; about 5 received placebo; per-sample allocation not given. Sampling occurred on day 63 after the first vaccine or placebo injection. Assay: immunoSEQ multiplex PCR; the TCRdb copy retains only in-frame clones and omits some. Among around 300,000 clones listed, about 88% were seen once. Sequenced material: peripheral blood, taken in a trial of Ad26.COV2.S vaccine versus placebo. The origin of the receptors is a person aged 18-60 years who received the Ad26.COV2.S COVID-19 vaccine or a placebo.

The V gene is TRBV6-6, the J gene TRBJ1-1; tentatively, D is TRBD1 (5 bases). Trimming pared 6 bases from V and 4 bases from J, leaving 15 bases between. Germline V gene data show CDR1 as MNHNY and CDR2 as SVGAGI (reference sequence). CDR3 length: 14 amino acids. The DNA for the CDR3 is TGTGCCAGCAGCCTACAGGACGGTATCACTGAAGCTTTCTTT. Encoded protein: CASSLQDGITEAFF.

CDR3 sequence (DNA): TGTGCCATCAGTGAGTCAAACAGGGCGGAGACCCAGTACTTC. This gives the protein CAISESNRAETQYF. The V call is TRBV10-3, the J call TRBJ2-5; D is perhaps TRBD1 (6 bases). This CDR3 is 14 amino acids long. V lost 0 bases and J 5 bases, leaving 10 bases between the germline ends. The germline gives CDR1 ENHRY, CDR2 SYGVKD.

The V and J genes are TRBV28 and TRBJ2-7, with D hard to call. The CDR3 spans 12 residues. V was clipped by 4 bases and J by 4 bases, with 8 bases between them. Germline values: CDR1 MDHEN, CDR2 SYDVKM. The CDR3 is CASSSYLYEQYF. In DNA form, the CDR3 reads TGTGCCAGCAGTTCCTATCTGTACGAGCAGTACTTC.

The table lists this clone with a count of one. The J gene is TRBJ2-7, the V gene TRBV27; D is unresolved. Looked up from germline, CDR1 is MNHEY and CDR2 is SMNVEV (reference sequence). Deletions cut 5 bases from V and 1 base from J, with 15 bases between. The CDR3 sequence is 15 residues long. The CDR3 loop is CASSLTPSWSYEQYF. The CDR3 DNA reads TGTGCCAGCAGTCTTACCCCAAGTTGGTCCTACGAGCAGTACTTC.

This rearrangement joins TRBV4-3 to TRBJ1-3; D is unclear. The V gene lost 0 bases and the J gene lost 2 bases, with 11 bases spanning the gap. The CDR3 is 16 residues long. The germline gives CDR1 LGHNA, CDR2 YSLEER. The CDR3 region has the DNA TGCGCCAGCAGCCAAGATGTGGAGGATACTGGAAACACCATATATTTT. Translation: CASSQDVEDTGNTIYF.

The rearrangement links TRBV15 to TRBJ1-2; D gene unclear. CDR1 and CDR2 from the germline V gene are LNHNV and YYDKDF (reference sequence). Trimming cost V 5 bases and J 8 bases, with 15 bases left between them. The CDR3 has 13 residues. The CDR3 region has the DNA TGTGCCACCAGCCCGACTTTTTTTGGAGGCTACACCTTC. This sequence encodes CATSPTFFGGYTF.

The count of this clone is one. This rearrangement joins TRBV9 to TRBJ2-3, with D tentatively TRBD2 (6 bases). V was shortened by 2 bases and J by 0 bases, with 16 bases between the two germline ends. CDR3 length equals 17 residues. Germline CDR1 is SGDLS and CDR2 is YYNGEE. The CDR3 spells CASSVSSGGLSTDTQYF. CDR3 in DNA: TGTGCCAGCAGCGTCTCGTCCGGGGGTTTGAGCACAGATACGCAGTATTTT.

This clone was seen only once. This chain links TRBV5-6 with TRBJ2-2; D unresolved. CDR1 and CDR2 (germline): SGHDT, YYEEEE. The CDR3 is 16 residues long. Trimming cost V 2 bases and J 3 bases, with 14 bases left between them. The CDR3 sequence: CASSFDIDGYTGELFF. The CDR3 DNA follows: TGTGCCAGCAGCTTTGACATAGACGGTTACACCGGGGAGCTGTTTTTT.

V usage is TRBV14 and J usage is TRBJ2-7, with TRBD2 matching over 8 bases. V dropped 4 bases and J dropped 3; count of bases not matched to a gene: 8. Germline V lookup: CDR1 SGHDN, CDR2 FVKESK. The CDR3 has 15 amino acids. This chain's CDR3 is CASSPLAVGDYEQYF. The CDR3 DNA sequence: TGTGCCAGCAGCCCACTAGCGGTTGGTGACTACGAGCAGTACTTC.

V and J are TRBV6-5 and TRBJ2-3; no firm D call. Germline CDR1 and CDR2: MNHEY and SVGAGI. The CDR3 is 14 amino acids. V was trimmed by 2 bases and J by 3 bases, leaving 9 bases between them. The CDR3 reads CASSYGGPTDTQYF. DNA for the CDR3: TGTGCCAGCAGTTACGGCGGCCCTACAGATACGCAGTATTTT.

The rearrangement joins TRBV28 to TRBJ2-2; tentatively, D is TRBD1 or TRBD2 (5 bases each). With 3 bases removed from V and 6 bases from J, the gap between germline ends came to 17 bases. CDR1 and CDR2 from the germline V gene are MDHEN and SYDVKM. This CDR3 contains 16 residues. Written as DNA, the CDR3 is TGTGCCAGCAGTTTTTCTTTTTGGGGGTCCGCCGGGGAGCTGTTTTTT. This translates into CASSFSFWGSAGELFF.

The J gene is TRBJ2-7, the V gene TRBV19, with a tentative D call TRBD1 (6 bases). The CDR3 totals 13 residues. CDR1 is LNHDA and CDR2 is SQIVND in the germline V gene (reference sequence). Trimming removed 5 bases at V and 4 bases at J, with 12 bases between. CDR3 residues: CASSSTGVYEQYF. CDR3 coding DNA: TGTGCCAGTAGTTCGACAGGCGTTTACGAGCAGTACTTC.

This clone was seen a few times. The chain is built from TRBV19 and TRBJ1-3; no clear D gene. V was clipped by 7 bases and J by 0 bases, with 16 bases between them. Germline V gene lookup returns CDR1 LNHDA and CDR2 SQIVND (reference sequence). The CDR3 is made up of 16 amino acids. CDR3 in DNA: TGTGCCAGTACTCCCTCTCAGGCATACTCTGGAAACACCATATATTTT. As protein: CASTPSQAYSGNTIYF.

V and J are TRBV2 and TRBJ1-2; 11 bases are shared with TRBD1. The CDR3 has 14 residues. Germline CDR1 reads SNHLY; CDR2 reads FYNNEI. Germline trimming cut 4 bases from V and 7 bases from J; bases unmatched to any gene: 5. CDR3 in DNA: TGTGCCAGCAGTGGGACAGGGGGCAAGGGTGGCTACACCTTC. Amino acids: CASSGTGGKGGYTF.

The chain employs TRBV28 and TRBJ2-7; 12 nucleotides align to TRBD2. J lost 4 bases, V lost 4 bases, and 5 bases had no gene match. The germline CDR1 and CDR2 sequences are MDHEN and SYDVKM. This CDR3 has 15 residues. The CDR3 DNA is TGTGCCAGCAGTTCGCCTAGCGGGGGGGCTTACGAGCAGTACTTC. Its translation: CASSSPSGGAYEQYF.

The chain is built from TRBV19 and TRBJ2-7; 9 bases match TRBD1. Trimming cost V 5 bases and J 6 bases; bases outside gene matches: 11. The CDR3 extends over 15 amino acids. Germline CDR1 LNHDA, CDR2 SQIVND (reference sequence). The CDR3 loop reads CASSQTADRGGEQYF. CDR3 in DNA: TGTGCCAGTAGTCAAACTGCCGACAGGGGGGGCGAGCAGTACTTC.

The J gene is TRBJ2-7, the V gene TRBV6-7; 7 positions agree with TRBD2. TRBV6-7 is an ORF for which the function is uncertain. V shed 2 bases and J 7 bases; nucleotides not matched to a gene: 5. This CDR3 is built from 13 residues. CDR3 residues: CASSYRTRREQYF. In DNA form, the CDR3 reads TGTGCCAGCAGTTACAGGACTAGGCGAGAGCAGTACTTC.

In nucleotides, the CDR3 is TGTGCCAGCAGCTTATTATCATGGGGGAACACCGGGGAGCTGTTTTTT. Protein product: CASSLLSWGNTGELFF. The J gene is TRBJ2-2, the V gene TRBV7-9; D is uncertain. The V and J ends lost 2 bases and 1 base respectively, with 11 bases between them. The CDR3 has 16 amino acids. Per the germline V gene, CDR1 is SEHNR and CDR2 is FQNEAQ (reference sequence).

The rearrangement links TRBV2 to TRBJ1-2; 8 bases are shared with TRBD1. The CDR3 is made up of 14 amino acids. The V and J ends lost 5 bases and 2 bases, in that order; junction bases with no gene match: 4. Germline-derived CDR1 and CDR2 are SNHLY and FYNNEI. The CDR3 spells CASSMDRANYGYTF. CDR3 DNA: TGTGCCAGCAGTATGGACAGGGCGAACTATGGCTACACCTTC.

This sequence joins TRBV6-1 and TRBJ1-3, with D unclear. The CDR3 has 15 residues. The V end lost 3 bases, the J end lost 8 bases, and 17 bases lay between the germline ends. Germline CDR1 MNHNS, CDR2 SASEGT. The CDR3 DNA is TGTGCCAGCAGTGACACCGGTCCGCTCGGGGACACCATATATTTT. This translates into CASSDTGPLGDTIYF.

This clone was seen once. The chain's CDR3 is CASGLTRETQYF. The CDR3 DNA reads as TGTGCCAGCGGACTAACCCGGGAGACCCAGTACTTC. V is TRBV12-3 or TRBV12-4 and J is TRBJ2-5, with TRBD2 as a possible D gene (6 bases). V gave up 8 bases and J gave up 5 bases, with 12 bases separating them. The CDR3 spans 12 residues.

The V call is TRBV9, the J call TRBJ1-2, with D unclear. The V gene lost 1 base and the J gene lost 2 bases, with 9 bases spanning the gap. The CDR3 length is 14 residues. From germline, CDR1 is SGDLS and CDR2 YYNGEE. Here the CDR3 reads CASSVQPDNYGYTF. The CDR3 nucleotides read TGTGCCAGCAGCGTACAGCCTGACAACTATGGCTACACCTTC.

J is TRBJ1-2 and V is TRBV27; D is possibly TRBD1 (6 bases). V lost 4 bases to trimming and J lost 5 bases, with 20 bases between them. CDR3 length equals 16 residues. The germline V gene has CDR1 MNHEY and CDR2 SMNVEV (reference sequence). The CDR3 reads CASSYSGEIGRYGYTF. CDR3 DNA: TGTGCCAGCAGTTACTCAGGGGAAATAGGCCGATATGGCTACACCTTC.

V and J are TRBV6-1 and TRBJ1-4; unclear D gene. The CDR3 is 14 residues long. The V and J ends lost 7 bases and 5 bases respectively, with 14 bases between them. Looked up from germline, CDR1 is MNHNS and CDR2 is SASEGT. The CDR3 region is CASKFAQANEKLFF. The CDR3 nucleotides read TGTGCCAGCAAGTTCGCGCAGGCCAATGAAAAACTGTTTTTT.

This clone was picked up one time. The rearrangement links TRBV5-1 to TRBJ2-2; weak D call: TRBD2 (6 bases). CDR1 and CDR2 from the germline V gene are SGHRS and YFSETQ. V lost 2 bases and J lost 6, with 20 bases in between. The CDR3 runs 17 residues. Written as DNA, the CDR3 is TGCGCCAGCAGCTTTGGGTCAGAGACTAGACCCTCCGGGGAGCTGTTTTTT. Translating gives CASSFGSETRPSGELFF.

The rearrangement uses TRBV9 and TRBJ1-3; 7 bases agree with TRBD1. The germline V gene encodes CDR1 SGDLS and CDR2 YYNGEE. The CDR3 sequence is 16 residues long. Germline trimming cut 7 bases from V and 2 bases from J; bases unmatched to any gene: 12. The CDR3, as DNA: TGTGCCAGCGGTCAAGCCCTCCAGGGGGCTGGAAACACCATATATTTT. Its translation: CASGQALQGAGNTIYF.

In DNA form, the CDR3 reads TGTGCCAGCAGCGTCACAAGGGGCGCTGAAGCTTTCTTT. Protein product: CASSVTRGAEAFF. The chain joins TRBV2 to TRBJ1-1; tentative D call: TRBD1 (5 bases). V was pared by 6 bases and J by 6 bases, with 14 bases between. CDR1 is SNHLY and CDR2 is FYNNEI in the germline V gene. This CDR3 is 13 amino acids long.

The V and J genes are TRBV6-5 and TRBJ2-2, with 8 bases that match TRBD1. The CDR3 spans 16 residues. The germline CDR1 and CDR2 sequences are MNHEY and SVGAGI. V dropped 4 bases and J dropped 1; count of bases not matched to a gene: 5. The CDR3 sequence is CASSSYGTGNTGELFF. The CDR3 DNA reads as TGTGCCAGCAGTTCATACGGGACAGGGAACACCGGGGAGCTGTTTTTT.

The rearrangement links TRBV5-4 to TRBJ2-1, with D perhaps given as TRBD1 or TRBD2 (5 bases each). This CDR3 has 11 residues. V dropped 3 bases and J dropped 10 bases, with 8 bases sitting between them. The V gene's germline CDR1 is SGHNT and CDR2 YYREEE (reference sequence). The CDR3 nucleotides are TGTGCCAGCAGCTGGGGGAAGGAGCAGTTCTTC. It is translated as CASSWGKEQFF. The whole variable domain, filled in from reference TRBV5-4 and TRBJ2-1, reads ETGVTQSPTHLIKTRGQQVTLRCSSQSGHNTVSWYQQALGQGPQFIFQYYREEENGRGNFPPRFSGLQFPNYSSELNVNALELDDSALYLCASSWGKEQFFGPGTRLTVL.

The V gene is TRBV15, the J gene TRBJ2-2; D unresolved. Trimming cost V 3 bases and J 1 base, with 6 bases left between them. This CDR3 contains 14 residues. CDR1 LNHNV and CDR2 YYDKDF come from the germline V gene (reference sequence). The DNA for the CDR3 is TGTGCCACCAGCAGTTTAGTGAACACCGGGGAGCTGTTTTTT. The encoded protein is CATSSLVNTGELFF.

The chain carries TRBV3-1 (or the pseudogene TRBV3-2) and TRBJ1-1; no clear D. Germline CDR1 is LGHDT and CDR2 is YNNKEL (reference sequence). Trimming pared 1 base from V and 5 bases from J, leaving 8 bases between. The CDR3 covers 13 residues. The CDR3 loop reads CASSQVMTTEAFF. The CDR3 DNA sequence: TGTGCCAGCAGCCAAGTTATGACAACTGAAGCTTTCTTT.